These 28 T cell receptor beta chains share one sample of origin, sequenced in a study of cytomegalovirus exposure and HLA in healthy donors. The PCR had 60 Vbeta and 13 Jbeta primers. Sequencing was performed with immunoSEQ multiplex PCR; in TCRdb, only in-frame clones are kept and a portion is missing. The table has fewer than 110,000 clones, approximately 79% seen once. The sequencing input was PBMCs. The receptors were gathered from a man between 18 and 35 years old in good health and CMV-seronegative.

This clone was found once. The chain couples TRBV7-8 to TRBJ2-2; 7 bases agree with TRBD1. Germline V gives CDR1 SGHVS, CDR2 FQNEAQ. The CDR3 is 16 residues long. The trim removed 5 bases at V and 5 bases at J, leaving 11 bases unmatched. CDR3 nucleotide sequence: TGTGCCAGCAGCCTTATCGGTGACAGGGTTACCGGGGAGCTGTTTTTT. Translation: CASSLIGDRVTGELFF.

The chain's CDR3 is CATRGLGKTSGVRGTQYF. The CDR3 DNA sequence: TGTGCCACAAGGGGGTTAGGGAAGACTAGCGGGGTGCGAGGCACGCAGTATTTT. This chain connects TRBV7-9 to TRBJ2-3, with TRBD2 identical over 11 bases. Per the germline V gene, CDR1 is SEHNR and CDR2 is FQNEAQ (reference sequence). V lost 10 bases and J lost 9; bases outside the gene matches: 24. There are 18 residues in the CDR3.

The chain combines TRBV5-4 with TRBJ2-1; 7 bases are a match to TRBD1. The CDR3 totals 13 residues. With V trimmed by 7 bases and J by 7 bases, 8 bases remained unmatched. Germline lookup yields CDR1 SGHNT and CDR2 YYREEE (reference sequence). The DNA of the CDR3 is TGTGCCAGCGCCTACAGGGGAAGTAATGAGCAGTTCTTC. It is translated as CASAYRGSNEQFF.

This chain joins TRBV2 and TRBJ1-6, with D possibly being TRBD1 (5 bases). Germline V gives CDR1 SNHLY, CDR2 FYNNEI. Trimming left V 7 bases short and J 9 bases short, with 13 bases between. This CDR3 comprises 13 residues. This CDR3 reads CASKGQGGSPLHF. The CDR3 DNA follows: TGTGCCAGCAAGGGGCAGGGCGGTTCACCCCTCCACTTT.

The rearrangement links TRBV7-2 to TRBJ2-7; TRBD1 aligns across 7 bases. J gave up 5 bases and V 6 bases, and 16 bases lay outside the gene matches. Germline V gene data show CDR1 as SGHTA and CDR2 as FQGNSA. The CDR3 covers 16 residues. CDR3 in amino acids: CASRPNPTGRLHEQYF. The CDR3 region has the DNA TGTGCCAGCAGACCCAACCCGACAGGGCGACTTCACGAGCAGTACTTC.

The genes are TRBV19 and TRBJ2-5, with TRBD1 as a possible D gene (5 bases). V was shortened by 6 bases and J by 5 bases, with 25 bases between the two germline ends. The CDR3 is made up of 17 amino acids. Germline V gene sequence: CDR1 LNHDA, CDR2 SQIVND (reference sequence). CDR3 bases: TGTGCCAGTAGCCCTTATACCGACAGTGGAGCTGTGGAGACCCAGTACTTC. It is translated as CASSPYTDSGAVETQYF.

This clone showed up just a few times. V and J are TRBV4-3 and TRBJ1-1; 8 nucleotides align to TRBD1. There are 13 residues in the CDR3. Unmatched junction bases numbered 5, after V lost 8 bases and J lost 3 bases. Germline V CDR1 and CDR2: LGHNA, YSLEER. The CDR3 spells CASRQGTHTEAFF. Here the CDR3 DNA reads TGCGCCAGCCGACAGGGGACGCACACTGAAGCTTTCTTT.

The chain combines TRBV9 with TRBJ2-1; 9 nucleotides match TRBD2. The CDR3 totals 17 residues. Looked up from germline, CDR1 is SGDLS and CDR2 is YYNGEE. V lost 1 base and J lost 0; bases outside the gene matches: 5. CDR3 protein: CASSVMAGGNSYNEQFF. The CDR3 DNA follows: TGTGCCAGCAGCGTAATGGCGGGGGGGAACTCCTACAATGAGCAGTTCTTC.

The J gene is TRBJ1-1, the V gene TRBV29-1, with D perhaps matching TRBD1 (6 bases). V was shortened by 5 bases and J by 5 bases, with 12 bases between the two germline ends. CDR3 length equals 12 residues. The germline V gene has CDR1 SQVTM and CDR2 ANQGSEA. CDR3: CSVLGQGTEAFF. The CDR3 DNA reads TGCAGCGTTCTGGGGCAGGGGACTGAAGCTTTCTTT.

The chain is built from TRBV4-2 and TRBJ1-4; TRBD1 might be the D (6 bases). The CDR3 spans 14 residues. The germline CDR1 and CDR2 sequences are LGHNA and YNFKEQ. V lost 3 bases and J lost 8, with 13 bases in between. The CDR3 loop reads CASSHEGEGEKLFF. In nucleotides, the CDR3 is TGTGCCAGCAGCCACGAGGGGGAAGGGGAAAAACTGTTTTTT.

The rearrangement uses TRBV11-2 and TRBJ1-1, with TRBD1 matching 7 bases. Germline V CDR1 and CDR2: SGHAT, FQNNGV. There are 14 residues in the CDR3. V dropped 6 bases and J dropped 0; count of bases not matched to a gene: 4. The CDR3 region has the DNA TGTGCCAGCAGATCCGGGACAGTGAACACTGAAGCTTTCTTT. Amino acid sequence: CASRSGTVNTEAFF.

This clone was detected a few times. The CDR3 protein is CASSLGGRVTEAFF. The CDR3 DNA sequence: TGTGCCAGCAGCTTAGGGGGGCGGGTCACTGAAGCTTTCTTT. The rearrangement links TRBV7-6 to TRBJ1-1, with TRBD1 as a possible D gene (6 bases). CDR1 is SGHVS and CDR2 is FNYEAQ in the germline V gene. The CDR3 contains 14 residues. V was pared by 1 base and J by 4 bases, with 10 bases between.

The CDR3 spells CASSSGVLVYGYTF. CDR3 in DNA: TGTGCCAGCAGTTCCGGAGTCCTAGTCTATGGCTACACCTTC. J is TRBJ1-2 and V is TRBV2, with D uncertain. Per germline, CDR1 SNHLY and CDR2 FYNNEI. Trimming took off 5 bases at V and 4 bases at J, with 14 bases between the two ends. CDR3 length equals 14 residues.

This chain uses TRBV9 with TRBJ1-6; D is possibly TRBD1 (5 bases). Germline assignment: CDR1 SGDLS and CDR2 YYNGEE. The CDR3 covers 15 residues. Trimming removed 0 bases from V and 7 bases from J, with 11 bases in between. This CDR3 reads CASSVGGGSNSPLHF. CDR3 bases: TGTGCCAGCAGCGTAGGCGGGGGGAGCAATTCACCCCTCCACTTT.

CDR3 coding DNA: TGTGCCATCAGTGACCCGAAGGAGGGCGACCGAGAGACCCAGTACTTC. This sequence encodes CAISDPKEGDRETQYF. This chain joins TRBV10-3 and TRBJ2-5, with D possibly matching TRBD2 (6 bases). V dropped 3 bases and J dropped 4 bases, with 18 bases sitting between them. The germline V gene encodes CDR1 ENHRY and CDR2 SYGVKD. The CDR3 is made up of 16 amino acids.

The chain combines TRBV9 with TRBJ1-3; D is ambiguous. V lost 0 bases and J 2 bases, leaving 12 bases between the germline ends. Germline CDR1 and CDR2: SGDLS and YYNGEE. This CDR3 contains 16 residues. The chain's CDR3 is CASSVGSPKAGNTIYF. The CDR3 DNA reads TGTGCCAGCAGCGTAGGGAGCCCTAAGGCTGGAAACACCATATATTTT.

This clone has just a few counts. The chain has TRBV18 and TRBJ2-5; D is unclear. Germline lookup yields CDR1 KGHSH and CDR2 LQKENI. This CDR3 has 13 residues. The V end was cut by 4 bases, the J end by 1 base, with 7 bases between. The CDR3: CASSLQRQETQYF. The CDR3 bases are TGTGCCAGCTCACTACAACGCCAAGAGACCCAGTACTTC.

The V gene is TRBV19, the J gene TRBJ1-2; possibly TRBD1 for D (5 bases). The CDR3 length is 15 residues. Germline CDR1 reads LNHDA; CDR2 reads SQIVND (reference sequence). Trimming took off 2 bases at V and 1 base at J, with 11 bases between the two ends. The CDR3 loop reads CASSISRGSNYGYTF. For the CDR3, the DNA is TGTGCCAGTAGTATATCTAGGGGAAGTAACTATGGCTACACCTTC.

This rearrangement joins TRBV7-8 to TRBJ1-1; no definite D call. The germline V and J ends were trimmed by 1 base and 8 bases, with 8 bases remaining between them. Germline-derived CDR1 and CDR2 are SGHVS and FQNEAQ. This CDR3 has 12 amino acids. The CDR3 DNA sequence: TGTGCCAGCAGCTTAGGGCTCTGGGAAGCTTTCTTT. This sequence encodes CASSLGLWEAFF.

This clone was counted once. V and J are TRBV6-1 and TRBJ2-5; TRBD2 matches at 9 bases. Germline loops: CDR1 MNHNS, CDR2 SASEGT. This CDR3 is 15 amino acids long. The ends lost 2 bases at V and 0 bases at J; junction bases unmatched: 1. The CDR3 protein is CASSELAGYQETQYF. DNA for the CDR3: TGTGCCAGCAGTGAACTAGCGGGGTACCAAGAGACCCAGTACTTC.

V is TRBV29-1 and J is TRBJ1-2; maybe TRBD1 (6 bases). The CDR3 consists of 12 residues. Germline CDR1 is SQVTM and CDR2 is ANQGSEA. The CDR3 DNA follows: TGCAGTTCATGGGGGGGCACCTATGGCTACACCTTC. Residues: CSSWGGTYGYTF.

J is TRBJ2-1 and V is TRBV15, with 7 bases aligning to TRBD1. V was clipped by 3 bases and J by 3 bases; unmatched bases: 8. The CDR3 has 16 amino acids. CDR1 LNHNV and CDR2 YYDKDF come from the germline V gene (reference sequence). CDR3 residues: CATSRGQRQGYNEQFF. CDR3 DNA sequence: TGTGCCACCAGCAGGGGCCAGAGACAGGGCTACAATGAGCAGTTCTTC.

The V and J genes are TRBV9 and TRBJ2-7, with D perhaps TRBD1 (5 bases). V lost 0 bases to trimming and J lost 5 bases, with 15 bases between them. The CDR3 is made up of 15 amino acids. Germline loops: CDR1 SGDLS, CDR2 YYNGEE. CDR3 residues: CASSVAQGSANEQYF. The CDR3 nucleotides are TGTGCCAGCAGCGTAGCTCAGGGAAGTGCCAACGAGCAGTACTTC.

This sequence joins TRBV18 and TRBJ2-5, with unresolved D. CDR1 is KGHSH and CDR2 is LQKENI in the germline V gene. Between the trimmed V and J ends, which lost 3 bases and 5 bases, there was a span of 10 bases. The CDR3 totals 13 residues. The CDR3 coding sequence is TGTGCCAGCTCACCCCTTCGGAGTGAGACCCAGTACTTC. It specifies CASSPLRSETQYF.

This clone was found once. The chain joins TRBV7-2 to TRBJ2-7, with D maybe TRBD1 (6 bases). The germline gives CDR1 SGHTA, CDR2 FQGNSA. Deletions cut 3 bases from V and 3 bases from J, with 12 bases between. This CDR3 region has 14 residues. The CDR3 DNA is TGTGCCAGCAGCTTTGCAGGGGCGATCTACGAGCAGTACTTC. Protein product: CASSFAGAIYEQYF.

The chain uses TRBV2 and TRBJ2-7; D not certain. The germline CDR1 and CDR2 sequences are SNHLY and FYNNEI. This CDR3 region has 12 residues. The V end was cut by 6 bases, the J end by 0 bases, with 6 bases between. DNA of the CDR3: TGTGCCAGCAGGGCTAGCTCCTACGAGCAGTACTTC. This translates into CASRASSYEQYF.

The chain uses TRBV10-3 and TRBJ2-2, with TRBD1 identical over 7 bases. Trimming at V came to 6 bases and at J to 4 bases, leaving 5 bases not matched to a gene. The CDR3 is 14 residues long. Germline CDR1 and CDR2: ENHRY and SYGVKD. CDR3 protein: CAIRQTGLTGELFF. In DNA form, the CDR3 reads TGTGCCATCAGGCAGACAGGGCTCACCGGGGAGCTGTTTTTT.

The V and J genes are TRBV5-1 and TRBJ1-2; tentatively, D is TRBD1 (5 bases). Germline CDR1 and CDR2: SGHRS and YFSETQ. CDR3 length equals 15 residues. With 4 bases removed from V and 2 bases from J, the gap between germline ends came to 15 bases. CDR3 protein: CASSTDSGRNYGYTF. CDR3 in DNA: TGCGCCAGCAGCACCGACAGCGGGCGGAACTATGGCTACACCTTC.